This passage covers 10 T cell receptor beta chains from one sample sequenced in a study of cytomegalovirus exposure and HLA in healthy donors. The study ran its PCR with 60 Vbeta and 13 Jbeta primers. The protocol was immunoSEQ multiplex PCR, while the TCRdb copy is restricted to in-frame clones and leaves out a portion. The table lists 100,000 to 150,000 clones, over 70% of them singletons. Material: PBMCs. These receptors originate from a young woman in good health and CMV-seronegative.

This rearrangement joins TRBV5-4 to TRBJ2-7, with D unclear. CDR1 and CDR2 (germline): SGHNT, YYREEE (reference sequence). CDR3 size: 14 residues. The ends were cut back, 5 bases at V and 1 base at J, with 13 bases in the middle. The CDR3 region has the DNA TGTGCCAGCAGTCCCGACATCAGTTCCTACGAGCAGTACTTC. It is translated as CASSPDISSYEQYF.

This clone was observed a single time. The genes are TRBV9 and TRBJ1-3; a weak D match, TRBD1 (5 bases). V shed 3 bases and J shed 0 bases, with 10 bases lying between them. Germline loops: CDR1 SGDLS, CDR2 YYNGEE. CDR3 size: 15 residues. The CDR3 here is CASSANRPSGNTIYF. The CDR3 DNA reads TGTGCCAGCAGCGCCAACAGGCCCTCTGGAAACACCATATATTTT.

The chain links TRBV7-9 to TRBJ1-2, with a possible D match to TRBD1 (6 bases). Germline CDR1 is SEHNR and CDR2 is FQNEAQ (reference sequence). The CDR3 totals 15 residues. V was clipped by 4 bases and J by 6 bases, with 18 bases between them. CDR3 amino acids: CASSSILGTHDGYTF. The DNA for the CDR3 is TGTGCCAGCAGCTCAATACTCGGGACACATGATGGCTACACCTTC.

The chain joins TRBV27 to TRBJ1-1; the match to TRBD1 covers 10 bases. Per the germline V gene, CDR1 is MNHEY and CDR2 is SMNVEV (reference sequence). The CDR3 sequence is 14 residues long. J lost 4 bases, V lost 1 base, and 0 bases had no gene match. The CDR3 region has the DNA TGTGCCAGCAGTTTATGGGACAGGGGCACTGAAGCTTTCTTT. It yields the protein CASSLWDRGTEAFF.

The chain joins TRBV5-1 to TRBJ2-7; 8 bases map to TRBD1. Germline loops: CDR1 SGHRS, CDR2 YFSETQ. The CDR3 loop spans 14 amino acids. Trimming at V came to 1 base and at J to 5 bases, leaving 5 bases not matched to a gene. CDR3 amino acids: CASSLQGAGNEQYF. The CDR3 nucleotides are TGCGCCAGCAGCTTGCAGGGGGCGGGGAACGAGCAGTACTTC.

The sample holds a few counts of this clone. This chain links TRBV4-1 with TRBJ1-5, with D possibly being TRBD1 (5 bases). V gave up 1 base and J gave up 6 bases, with 13 bases separating them. The CDR3 contains 15 residues. Germline values: CDR1 MGHRA, CDR2 YSYEKL. CDR3 sequence reads: CASSQVSGTFQPQHF. CDR3 DNA sequence: TGCGCCAGCAGCCAAGTCTCAGGGACTTTTCAGCCCCAGCATTTT.

J is TRBJ1-4 and V is TRBV4-1, with 7 nucleotides matching TRBD1. Germline CDR1 is MGHRA and CDR2 is YSYEKL. The CDR3 has 16 amino acids. V was clipped by 0 bases and J by 7 bases; unmatched bases: 8. The CDR3 sequence: CASSQEGGRVGEKLFF. Written as DNA, the CDR3 is TGCGCCAGCAGCCAAGAAGGGGGCAGGGTGGGTGAAAAACTGTTTTTT.

The chain couples TRBV9 to TRBJ1-5; D might be TRBD1 (5 bases). Per the germline V gene, CDR1 is SGDLS and CDR2 is YYNGEE. V gave up 4 bases and J gave up 5 bases, with 16 bases separating them. The CDR3 runs 15 residues. The CDR3 here is CASSPEWGDDQPQHF. CDR3 in DNA: TGTGCCAGCAGCCCAGAATGGGGGGACGATCAGCCCCAGCATTTT.

The chain recombines TRBV6-1 with TRBJ2-7; D is perhaps TRBD2 (6 bases). The germline CDR1 and CDR2 sequences are MNHNS and SASEGT. The CDR3 is made up of 14 amino acids. V lost 2 bases and J lost 1, with 9 bases in between. The CDR3 is CASSERAGSYEQYF. The CDR3 DNA reads TGTGCCAGCAGTGAAAGGGCGGGGTCCTACGAGCAGTACTTC.

This clone has more than one count but fewer than ten. The chain employs TRBV4-1 and TRBJ1-1; no clear D gene. V was shortened by 3 bases and J by 2 bases, with 7 bases between the two germline ends. CDR1 is MGHRA, CDR2 YSYEKL, per germline. The length of the CDR3 is 13 residues. Here the CDR3 reads CASSQAVNTEAFF. For the CDR3, the DNA is TGCGCCAGCAGCCAGGCAGTAAACACTGAAGCTTTCTTT.